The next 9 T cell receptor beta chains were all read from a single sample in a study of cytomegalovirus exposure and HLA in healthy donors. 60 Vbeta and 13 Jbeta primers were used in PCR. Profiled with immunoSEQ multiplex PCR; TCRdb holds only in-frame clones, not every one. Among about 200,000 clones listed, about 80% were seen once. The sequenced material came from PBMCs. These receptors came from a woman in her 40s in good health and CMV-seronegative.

The CDR3 DNA reads TGCAGCGTTCCACATAACCTGAACACTGAAGCTTTCTTT. This translates into CSVPHNLNTEAFF. The chain combines TRBV29-1 with TRBJ1-1; D is unclear. Germline loops: CDR1 SQVTM, CDR2 ANQGSEA. This CDR3 has 13 residues. V lost 5 bases and J lost 0, with 10 bases in between.

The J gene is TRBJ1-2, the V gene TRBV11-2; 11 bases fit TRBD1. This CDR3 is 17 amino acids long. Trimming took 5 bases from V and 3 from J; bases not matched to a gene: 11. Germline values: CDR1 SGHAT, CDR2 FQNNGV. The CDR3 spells CASSTIMDRGLYYGYTF. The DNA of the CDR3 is TGTGCCAGCAGCACCATCATGGACAGGGGGCTCTACTATGGCTACACCTTC.

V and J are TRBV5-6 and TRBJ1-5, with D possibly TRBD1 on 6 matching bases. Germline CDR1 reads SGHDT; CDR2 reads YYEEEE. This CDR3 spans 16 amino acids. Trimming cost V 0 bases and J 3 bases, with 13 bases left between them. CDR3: CASSLAGGGPNQPQHF. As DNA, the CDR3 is TGTGCCAGCAGCTTGGCCGGGGGGGGGCCCAATCAGCCCCAGCATTTT.

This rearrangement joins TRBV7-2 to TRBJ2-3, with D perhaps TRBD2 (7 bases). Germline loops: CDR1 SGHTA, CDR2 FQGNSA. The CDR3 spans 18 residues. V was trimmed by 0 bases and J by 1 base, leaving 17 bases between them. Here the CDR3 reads CASSLARGRFRRTDTQYF. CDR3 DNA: TGTGCCAGCAGCTTAGCGCGGGGGCGCTTTCGGCGCACAGATACGCAGTATTTT.

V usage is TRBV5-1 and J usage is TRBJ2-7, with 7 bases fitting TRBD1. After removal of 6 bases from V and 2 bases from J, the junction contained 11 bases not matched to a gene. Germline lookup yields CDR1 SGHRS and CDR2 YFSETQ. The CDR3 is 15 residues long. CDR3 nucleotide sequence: TGCGCCAGCACTCTGGGACAGCAACCAACCTACGAGCAGTACTTC. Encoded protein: CASTLGQQPTYEQYF. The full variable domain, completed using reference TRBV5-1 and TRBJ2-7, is KAGVTQTPRYLIKTRGQQVTLSCSPISGHRSVSWYQQTPGQGLQFLFEYFSETQRNKGNFPGRFSGRQFSNSRSEMNVSTLELGDSALYLCASTLGQQPTYEQYFGPGTRLTVT.

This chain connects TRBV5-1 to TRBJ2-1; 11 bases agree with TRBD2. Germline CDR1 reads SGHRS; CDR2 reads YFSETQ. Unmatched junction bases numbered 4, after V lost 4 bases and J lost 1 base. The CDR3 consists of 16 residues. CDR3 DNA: TGCGCCAGCAGCGGCACTAGCGGGAGTTCCTACAATGAGCAGTTCTTC. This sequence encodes CASSGTSGSSYNEQFF.

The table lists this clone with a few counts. CDR3 in amino acids: CASSGTGPEIYYTF. CDR3 DNA sequence: TGTGCCAGCAGCGGGACAGGGCCCGAGATCTACTACACCTTC. This chain connects TRBV5-6 to TRBJ1-2; TRBD1 aligns across 9 bases. The CDR3 loop spans 14 amino acids. Germline CDR1 is SGHDT and CDR2 is YYEEEE. The V gene end was trimmed by 4 bases and the J gene end by 10 bases; junction bases not matched to a gene: 11.

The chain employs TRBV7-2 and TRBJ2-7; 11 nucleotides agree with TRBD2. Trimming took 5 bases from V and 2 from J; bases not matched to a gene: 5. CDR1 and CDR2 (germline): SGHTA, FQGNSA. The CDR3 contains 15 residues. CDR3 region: CASSPRLAGPYEQYF. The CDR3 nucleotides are TGTGCCAGCAGCCCCCGACTAGCGGGACCCTACGAGCAGTACTTC.

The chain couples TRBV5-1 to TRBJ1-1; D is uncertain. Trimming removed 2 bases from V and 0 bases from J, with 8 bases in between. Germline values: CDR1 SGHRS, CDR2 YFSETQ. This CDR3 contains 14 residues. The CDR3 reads CASSFLRLNTEAFF. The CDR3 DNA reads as TGCGCCAGCAGCTTTCTGAGGCTGAACACTGAAGCTTTCTTT.